One sample yielded the 27 T cell receptor beta chains listed below, sequenced in a study of blood T cells in healthy people across ages. Alongside a J-beta primer mix, a sample-barcoded 5' primer served in a second PCR lasting roughly 7 to 11 cycles. From the 5' RACE reads, TCRdb called clonotypes with MiXCR, one entry per CDR3 protein. The profile shows hundreds of thousands of distinct CDR3 sequences, 25% to 30% of them singletons. The sequencing input was blood. Source of these receptors: an elderly woman in good health.

In this sample, this clonotype turned up many times. The gene calls are TRBV4-3 and TRBJ2-5; D assignment may be TRBD1 or TRBD2 (5 bases each). Deletions cut 0 bases from V and 3 bases from J, with 11 bases between. Germline assignment: CDR1 LGHNA and CDR2 YSLEER. The CDR3 covers 15 residues. For the CDR3, the DNA is TGCGCCAGCAGCCAAGATTCAAGGGGAGAAGAGACCCAGTACTTC. It specifies CASSQDSRGEETQYF.

In its sample, this clonotype was seen many times. The chain employs TRBV7-9 and TRBJ2-7, with TRBD1 matching over 7 bases. The CDR3 is 15 residues long. After removal of 6 bases from V and 0 bases from J, the junction contained 8 bases not matched to a gene. Germline loops: CDR1 SEHNR, CDR2 FQNEAQ (reference sequence). For the CDR3, the DNA is TGTGCCAGCAGATTGGGACAGCAAAGCTCCTACGAGCAGTACTTC. It is translated as CASRLGQQSSYEQYF.

This clonotype was counted between two and nine times. The chain combines TRBV4-2 with TRBJ2-7; weak D call: TRBD2 (5 bases). V lost 1 base and J lost 6, with 10 bases in between. This CDR3 contains 13 residues. The germline V gene encodes CDR1 LGHNA and CDR2 YNFKEQ. This chain's CDR3 is CASSQVGGSEQYF. The CDR3 DNA is TGTGCCAGCAGCCAAGTTGGAGGATCCGAGCAGTACTTC.

To note about this clonotype: One end of the junction does not line up with germline, which may come from a read error. The rearrangement joins TRBV6-2 or TRBV6-3 to TRBJ2-2; tentative D call: TRBD1 (5 bases). CDR1 and CDR2 from the germline V gene are MNHEY and SVGEGT. The CDR3 runs to 14 residues. CDR3 region: CASRQVWNTRELFF. The DNA of the CDR3 is TGTGCCAGCAGACAGGTTTGGAACACCAGGGAGCTGTTTTTT.

This clonotype was seen at least ten times. V is TRBV10-2 and J is TRBJ2-3, with TRBD1 matching 8 bases. The germline V gene has CDR1 WSHSY and CDR2 SAAADI. This CDR3 has 15 amino acids. V trimming: 3 bases; J trimming: 1 base; junction bases outside the gene matches: 3. The CDR3 DNA reads as TGCGCCAGCAGTGACCAGGACAGGGGCACAGATACGCAGTATTTT. It translates to CASSDQDRGTDTQYF.

V and J are TRBV7-9 and TRBJ1-4; D unresolved. The CDR3 covers 16 residues. The V gene's germline CDR1 is SEHNR and CDR2 FQNEAQ (reference sequence). Trimming stripped 0 bases from V and 6 bases from J, with 14 bases between. As DNA, the CDR3 is TGTGCCAGCAGCTTAGCGCGCCGAGGGAATGATGAAAAACTGTTTTTT. Amino acids: CASSLARRGNDEKLFF.

This clonotype was observed a few times. The CDR3 nucleotides are TGTGCCTGGAGTAGGAATTCGAACACTGAAGCTTTCTTT. Translating gives CAWSRNSNTEAFF. The chain is built from TRBV30 and TRBJ1-1, with no clear D. Trimming cost V 2 bases and J 1 base, with 8 bases left between them. The CDR3 has 13 amino acids. Germline lookup yields CDR1 GTSNPN and CDR2 SVGIG (reference sequence).

The chain uses TRBV7-2 and TRBJ1-2; D gene uncertain. This CDR3 has 13 residues. The V end lost 1 base, the J end lost 3 bases, and 6 bases lay between the germline ends. CDR1 and CDR2 (germline): SGHTA, FQGNSA. CDR3: CTSSLDSYYGYTF. The DNA for the CDR3 is TGTACCAGCAGCTTAGATTCCTACTATGGCTACACCTTC. The variable domain in full, completed from reference TRBV7-2 and TRBJ1-2, reads GAGVSQSPSNKVTEKGKDVELRCDPISGHTALYWYRQSLGQGLEFLIYFQGNSAPDKSGLPSDRFSAERTGGSVSTLTIQRTQQEDSAVYLCTSSLDSYYGYTFGSGTRLTVV.

The chain carries TRBV7-8 and TRBJ2-5; 7 nucleotides line up with TRBD2. Germline V gene sequence: CDR1 SGHVS, CDR2 FQNEAQ. J lost 0 bases, V lost 5 bases, and 6 bases had no gene match. The CDR3 runs 15 residues. The CDR3 protein is CASSLMRGNQETQYF. The CDR3 nucleotides read TGTGCCAGCAGCCTAATGCGGGGGAACCAAGAGACCCAGTACTTC.

About this clonotype: The junction does not match germline at one end; this may be a read error. The genes are TRBV3-1 and TRBJ2-1; 11 bases fit TRBD1. Germline V lookup: CDR1 LGHDT, CDR2 YNNKEL (reference sequence). The CDR3 loop spans 15 amino acids. CDR3 region: CAGSPGTGGYNEQFF. The CDR3 DNA follows: TGTGCCGGCAGCCCGGGGACAGGGGGATACAATGAGCAGTTCTTC.

This clonotype was counted ten times or more. The rearrangement joins TRBV6-5 to TRBJ2-3; D gene ambiguous. V lost 2 bases, J lost 7 bases, and 4 bases lay in between. Germline lookup yields CDR1 MNHEY and CDR2 SVGAGI. CDR3 length: 11 residues. The DNA of the CDR3 is TGTGCCAGCAGTTACGGGAATACGCAGTATTTT. Its protein is CASSYGNTQYF.

The chain recombines TRBV12-3 or TRBV12-4 with TRBJ2-7; TRBD1 is a possible D gene (6 bases). The CDR3 spans 15 residues. Trimming cost V 3 bases and J 1 base, with 13 bases left between them. In DNA, the CDR3 is TGTGCCAGCAGTTTTCTGGGGGCGAGGTCCTACGAGCAGTACTTC. It codes for CASSFLGARSYEQYF.

As regards this clonotype: Given a much more abundant clone one base away, this may be a read error. The V and J genes are TRBV20-1 and TRBJ2-5; 13 nucleotides match TRBD2. The junction had 30 bases not matched to a gene; V was cut back by 3 bases and J by 11 bases. The CDR3 is made up of 21 amino acids. Per the germline V gene, CDR1 is DFQATT and CDR2 is SNEGSKA (reference sequence). The CDR3 DNA reads as TGCAGTGCTAGTCAGACTCCGGGACTAGCGGGGAGAATACCCCAGGGAAATGAGCAGTACTTC. Translation: CSASQTPGLAGRIPQGNEQYF.

The chain employs TRBV5-6 and TRBJ2-2, with D unclear. Germline V gene lookup returns CDR1 SGHDT and CDR2 YYEEEE. The CDR3 is made up of 13 amino acids. Deletions cut 5 bases from V and 7 bases from J, with 12 bases between. CDR3 in DNA: TGTGCCAGCAGGGTTGGGCAGGTCGGGGAGCTGTTTTTT. Translating gives CASRVGQVGELFF.

This clonotype was observed once. A clone one base away is much larger, so this may be a read error. The V gene is TRBV20-1, the J gene TRBJ2-3; D possibly corresponds to TRBD2 (6 bases). Germline V gene lookup returns CDR1 DFQATT and CDR2 SNEGSKA (reference sequence). The V gene lost 2 bases and the J gene lost 8 bases, with 23 bases spanning the gap. The CDR3 covers 16 residues. The CDR3 region has the DNA TGCAGTGCTAGATTAACTAGCTGGGGGAGACGGACTACGCAGTATTTT. Protein sequence: CSARLTSWGRRTTQYF.

About this clonotype: Being one base from a much bigger clone, this may be a read error. This chain links TRBV6-6 with TRBJ2-5, with D possibly matching TRBD1 (6 bases). The CDR3 extends over 13 amino acids. Germline-derived CDR1 and CDR2 are MNHNY and SVGAGI (reference sequence). The V and J ends lost 5 bases and 11 bases respectively, with 18 bases between them. The CDR3 region has the DNA TGTGCCAGCAGTCAGCTAGGGGGTTTTGAGCAGTACTTC. Protein sequence: CASSQLGGFEQYF.

The rearrangement joins TRBV3-1 to TRBJ2-3; D remains ambiguous. From germline, CDR1 is LGHDT and CDR2 YNNKEL (reference sequence). V lost 4 bases, J lost 3 bases, and 14 bases lay in between. The CDR3 totals 15 residues. The CDR3 nucleotides are TGTGCCAGCAGCCGGGCCGTATGGAGTACAGATACGCAGTATTTT. Protein sequence: CASSRAVWSTDTQYF.

The CDR3 DNA follows: TGTGCCAGCAGCAATTATCTAACGAGTAAATCCTACGAGCAGTACTTC. Encoded protein: CASSNYLTSKSYEQYF. The chain recombines TRBV21-1 with TRBJ2-7. TRBV21-1 is a documented pseudogene. CDR3 length: 16 amino acids.

This chain uses TRBV20-1 with TRBJ2-4, with 14 bases identical to TRBD2. Germline loops: CDR1 DFQATT, CDR2 SNEGSKA (reference sequence). The CDR3 totals 13 residues. Here the CDR3 reads CSGTSGRGYIQYF. In DNA form, the CDR3 reads TGCAGCGGGACTAGCGGGAGAGGTTACATTCAGTACTTC.

V is TRBV2 and J is TRBJ2-1; D is possibly TRBD2 (6 bases). The CDR3 spans 13 residues. The germline V gene encodes CDR1 SNHLY and CDR2 FYNNEI. V shed 8 bases and J shed 9 bases, with 17 bases lying between them. This CDR3 is CASGDLGLREQFF. CDR3 DNA: TGTGCCAGCGGGGACTTAGGCCTCCGTGAGCAGTTCTTC.

The chain links TRBV28 to TRBJ1-1, with D possibly matching TRBD1 (5 bases). This CDR3 comprises 16 residues. CDR1 MDHEN and CDR2 SYDVKM come from the germline V gene. V gave up 4 bases and J gave up 5 bases, with 20 bases separating them. The CDR3 region has the DNA TGTGCCAGCAGTTCCCGCCTGGGGGGTCGGGGAACTGAAGCTTTCTTT. Protein sequence: CASSSRLGGRGTEAFF.

This clonotype was counted many times. The CDR3 reads CASSWGTADDYEQYF. CDR3 sequence (DNA): TGCGCCAGCAGCTGGGGGACAGCGGATGACTACGAGCAGTACTTC. The rearrangement uses TRBV5-1 and TRBJ2-7; 7 positions agree with TRBD1. Germline CDR1 reads SGHRS; CDR2 reads YFSETQ. The V and J ends lost 3 bases and 3 bases, in that order; junction bases with no gene match: 9. This CDR3 spans 15 amino acids.

In the case of this clonotype: A clone one base away is much larger, so this may be a read error. The V and J genes are TRBV6-2 or TRBV6-3 and TRBJ1-5; D remains unclear. This CDR3 has 15 residues. CDR1 is MNHEY and CDR2 is SVGEGT in the germline V gene. CDR3 protein: CTSSYINPSNQPQHF. The CDR3 DNA reads TGTACCAGCAGTTATATTAACCCGAGCAATCAGCCCCAGCATTTT.

On this clonotype itself: A much larger clone sits a single nucleotide away, making a read error possible. The chain links TRBV7-2 to TRBJ1-2; D is possibly TRBD1 (5 bases). This CDR3 spans 16 amino acids. CDR1 and CDR2 (germline): SGHTA, FQGNSA. The CDR3 region is CASSPRGRTANNGYTF. CDR3 nucleotide sequence: TGTGCCAGCAGCCCGAGGGGCAGGACTGCTAACAATGGCTACACCTTC.

To note about this clonotype: A much larger clonotype is one base distant, so this may be a read error. The V and J genes are TRBV27 and TRBJ1-2, with TRBD1 identical over 8 bases. CDR1 is MNHEY, CDR2 SMNVEV, per germline (reference sequence). The CDR3 totals 13 residues. The DNA for the CDR3 is TGTGCCAGCGCCGGATCAGGGGGCTATGGCTGCACCTTC. Protein product: CASAGSGGYGCTF.

This clonotype came up many times. This chain connects TRBV20-1 to TRBJ1-6, with D maybe TRBD1 (6 bases). Germline CDR1 DFQATT, CDR2 SNEGSKA (reference sequence). The CDR3 totals 17 residues. V was pared by 3 bases and J by 0 bases, with 15 bases between. Here the CDR3 reads CSASEGQRTSYNSPLHF. CDR3 nucleotide sequence: TGCAGTGCTAGTGAAGGACAGCGAACCTCCTATAATTCACCCCTCCACTTT.

The V and J genes are TRBV5-1 and TRBJ1-2; D not certain. This CDR3 has 13 amino acids. Germline CDR1 SGHRS, CDR2 YFSETQ. V lost 3 bases and J lost 8, with 14 bases in between. The CDR3 spells CASSSDQGGGYTF. CDR3 sequence (DNA): TGCGCCAGCAGCTCCGACCAAGGTGGGGGCTACACCTTC.